This record covers a single T cell receptor beta chain. Its specificity is unknown. The CDR3 is 14 residues long. Per the germline V gene, CDR1 is MNHNS and CDR2 is SASEGT. V lost 3 bases, J lost 2 bases, and 11 bases lay in between. This entry belongs to a study of T cells after posttransplantation cyclophosphamide. Clones were read by immunoSEQ multiplex PCR, and TCRdb kept only the in-frame ones, dropping some. This table has around 490 clones, approximately 89% appearing once. Cyclophosphamide on days +3 and +4 followed busulfan-fludarabine conditioning and a marrow graft. Broader study findings: Skin or GI-infiltrating T cells shared few TRB sequences with blood. Donor-recipient repertoire similarity was low at 1-2 months, rising over year one. TRB clonality was highly associated with recipient CMV seropositivity and reactivation.

This rearrangement joins TRBV6-1 to TRBJ2-7; D unclear. The source is a female patient aged 50-60 years who received an allogeneic stem cell transplant from a related donor, was CMV-positive, and had no GVHD. Some of these T cells may belong to the graft donor. The sequencing used CD4+ T cells sorted from blood, collected after allogeneic stem cell transplant with posttransplant cyclophosphamide. CDR3: CASSDTAVTYEQYF. The CDR3 coding sequence is TGTGCCAGCAGTGATACGGCGGTAACCTACGAGCAGTACTTC.